This paragraph covers one TCR beta chain sequence. Its cognate antigen is unknown. This entry comes from a study of identical twins. One entry per CDR3 protein, called by TCRdb with MiXCR from the 5' RACE reads. This sample has some 500,000 distinct CDR3 sequences, with 13% to 15% found just once. Study-level findings and limits: Abundant cord blood beta clonotypes carried fewer insertions; memory repertoires showed none.

This sample also belongs to another study, concerning yellow fever vaccine responses in identical twins.

The sequencing input was CD4+ T cells sorted from blood. The receptor was derived from a woman under 30 in good health.

In nucleotides, the CDR3 is TGTGCCAGCAGCCTAGGGAAGGCTCCCTCCTACAATGAGCAGTTCTTC. Translation: CASSLGKAPSYNEQFF. The rearrangement links TRBV12-1 to TRBJ2-1; no DNA check was done on the table's D call, TRBD2. TRBV12-1 is a documented pseudogene. This CDR3 is built from 16 residues.